The 22 T cell receptor beta chains below were found in one sample sequenced in a study of shared clonotypes between healthy human individuals. This table comes from immunoSEQ multiplex PCR, and its TCRdb copy is limited to in-frame clones, with some not included. Of 1.6 million or so clones detected, 96% appear once; the ten largest clones hold approximately 1.1%. Sequences were obtained from naive CD4+ T cells sorted from blood. Subset noted: CD45RA+ positively selected. These receptors all come from a man aged 25 to 40 in good health.

The rearrangement links TRBV28 to TRBJ1-2; D remains unclear. Germline CDR1 reads MDHEN; CDR2 reads SYDVKM. The V end was cut by 8 bases, the J end by 8 bases, with 21 bases between. There are 14 residues in the CDR3. The CDR3 reads CASSQDPVSGGYTF. As DNA, the CDR3 is TGTGCCAGCTCTCAGGATCCCGTTTCAGGAGGCTACACCTTC.

The chain joins TRBV6-4 to TRBJ2-3; D is ambiguous. This CDR3 is built from 15 residues. Germline CDR1 reads MRHNA; CDR2 reads SNTAGT. V lost 9 bases and J lost 0, with 16 bases in between. The chain's CDR3 is CASSPGSLSTDTQYF. The CDR3 nucleotides read TGTGCCAGTTCGCCGGGCTCCCTTAGCACAGATACGCAGTATTTT.

The chain employs TRBV10-1 and TRBJ2-7; no clear D gene. Trimming removed 5 bases at V and 6 bases at J, with 14 bases between. The CDR3 has 13 residues. Germline-derived CDR1 and CDR2 are WNHNN and SYGVQD (reference sequence). CDR3 protein: CASSSQILAEQYF. For the CDR3, the DNA is TGCGCCAGCAGTTCACAGATTTTAGCCGAGCAGTACTTC.

The CDR3: CASSFRAHQPQHF. CDR3 coding DNA: TGTGCCAGCAGTTTCAGGGCCCATCAGCCCCAGCATTTT. This chain joins TRBV6-5 and TRBJ1-5, with TRBD1 as a possible D gene (5 bases). CDR3 length equals 13 residues. Germline loops: CDR1 MNHEY, CDR2 SVGAGI. Trimming shortened V by 4 bases and J by 5 bases, and 9 bases separated the two germline ends.

The chain is built from TRBV4-3 and TRBJ2-6; D unresolved. Germline V CDR1 and CDR2: LGHNA, YSLEER. The V end was cut by 3 bases, the J end by 4 bases, with 16 bases between. The CDR3 loop spans 17 amino acids. CDR3 DNA sequence: TGCGCCAGCAGCCAGTCTTACGCTCGAGAGGGGGCCAACGTCCTGACTTTC. Translated: CASSQSYAREGANVLTF.

This rearrangement joins TRBV5-6 to TRBJ2-3, with 10 bases matching TRBD2. Germline loops: CDR1 SGHDT, CDR2 YYEEEE. V shed 4 bases, J shed 4 bases, and the junction held 9 bases outside the gene matches. CDR3 length equals 16 residues. CDR3 residues: CASSTLSGGDPDTQYF. The CDR3 DNA sequence: TGTGCCAGCAGCACTTTAAGCGGGGGGGACCCAGATACGCAGTATTTT.

The chain carries TRBV28 and TRBJ1-2; D possibly corresponds to TRBD1 (5 bases). The germline V and J ends were trimmed by 3 bases and 4 bases, with 30 bases remaining between them. This CDR3 spans 20 amino acids. Germline loops: CDR1 MDHEN, CDR2 SYDVKM. CDR3: CASSFPNVIRGEGSLYGYTF. Written as DNA, the CDR3 is TGTGCCAGCAGTTTCCCCAATGTTATCCGGGGCGAAGGAAGTCTCTATGGCTACACCTTC.

This rearrangement joins TRBV27 to TRBJ2-2; 15 bases agree with TRBD2. With V trimmed by 5 bases and J by 1 base, 8 bases remained unmatched. The CDR3 covers 19 residues. Looked up from germline, CDR1 is MNHEY and CDR2 is SMNVEV (reference sequence). This CDR3 reads CASSPFWTSGRGNTGELFF. As DNA, the CDR3 is TGTGCCAGCAGTCCATTTTGGACTAGCGGGAGGGGGAACACCGGGGAGCTGTTTTTT.

The chain joins TRBV5-1 to TRBJ2-2; 9 bases are a match to TRBD1. The CDR3 has 15 amino acids. Germline V lookup: CDR1 SGHRS, CDR2 YFSETQ. The trim removed 4 bases at V and 6 bases at J, leaving 7 bases unmatched. The CDR3 coding sequence is TGCGCCAGCAGCCCTGGGGACAGGGAGGCCGGGGAGCTGTTTTTT. Translation: CASSPGDREAGELFF.

CDR3 amino acids: CASSSQGNAEAFF. Here the CDR3 DNA reads TGTGCCAGCAGTTCCCAGGGTAACGCTGAAGCTTTCTTT. V gene TRBV6-5 combines with J gene TRBJ1-1; perhaps TRBD1 as D (5 bases). Looked up from germline, CDR1 is MNHEY and CDR2 is SVGAGI. This CDR3 is built from 13 residues. Trimming took 4 bases from V and 6 from J, leaving 12 bases between them.

The genes are TRBV5-1 and TRBJ2-7; no firm D call. V lost 0 bases and J 2 bases, leaving 9 bases between the germline ends. The length of the CDR3 is 14 residues. CDR1 is SGHRS, CDR2 YFSETQ, per germline. The CDR3 here is CASSLVSETYEQYF. The CDR3 DNA reads as TGCGCCAGCAGCTTGGTCTCAGAAACCTACGAGCAGTACTTC.

CDR3 region: CATSSLMEIPKVYEQYF. The CDR3 DNA reads as TGTGCCACCAGCAGTCTTATGGAGATCCCCAAAGTCTACGAGCAGTACTTC. This chain joins TRBV15 and TRBJ2-7; D is uncertain. This CDR3 has 17 residues. Trimming shortened V by 3 bases and J by 3 bases, and 21 bases separated the two germline ends. Germline assignment: CDR1 LNHNV and CDR2 YYDKDF (reference sequence).

The chain joins TRBV5-1 to TRBJ1-2; no clear D gene. The CDR3 length is 11 residues. The V end was cut by 2 bases, the J end by 5 bases, with 4 bases between. From germline, CDR1 is SGHRS and CDR2 YFSETQ. CDR3 nucleotide sequence: TGCGCCAGCAGCTTCGGGTATGGCTACACCTTC. Encoded protein: CASSFGYGYTF. Complete variable domain (other parts from reference TRBV5-1 and TRBJ1-2): KAGVTQTPRYLIKTRGQQVTLSCSPISGHRSVSWYQQTPGQGLQFLFEYFSETQRNKGNFPGRFSGRQFSNSRSEMNVSTLELGDSALYLCASSFGYGYTFGSGTRLTVV.

The chain joins TRBV5-5 to TRBJ2-5, with D tentatively TRBD2 (6 bases). Germline V gene data show CDR1 as SGHKS and CDR2 as YYEKEE (reference sequence). The CDR3 length is 12 residues. Trimming shortened V by 7 bases and J by 5 bases, and 12 bases separated the two germline ends. CDR3 amino acids: CASQLGRETQYF. The CDR3 nucleotides read TGTGCCAGCCAACTAGGGAGGGAGACCCAGTACTTC.

The chain employs TRBV28 and TRBJ2-7, with 7 bases identical to TRBD2. The CDR3 covers 13 residues. V lost 9 bases and J lost 6; bases outside the gene matches: 11. Germline V gene sequence: CDR1 MDHEN, CDR2 SYDVKM. The CDR3, as DNA: TGTGCCAGTCTAAGCGGGACCGGGTCCGAGCAGTACTTC. This translates into CASLSGTGSEQYF. The full variable domain, with the rest looked up from reference TRBV28 and TRBJ2-7, is DVKVTQSSRYLVKRTGEKVFLECVQDMDHENMFWYRQDPGLGLRLIYFSYDVKMKEKGDIPEGYSVSREKKERFSLILESASTNQTSMYLCASLSGTGSEQYFGPGTRLTVT.

The V gene is TRBV5-4, the J gene TRBJ2-5; D perhaps matches TRBD1 (7 bases). The CDR3 runs 15 residues. Trimming removed 3 bases from V and 1 base from J, with 13 bases in between. Germline lookup yields CDR1 SGHNT and CDR2 YYREEE (reference sequence). The CDR3, as DNA: TGTGCCAGCAGCTGGAGGGCAGGGGGCCAAGAGACCCAGTACTTC. As protein: CASSWRAGGQETQYF.

The chain is built from TRBV20-1 and TRBJ2-7; D unresolved. The CDR3 covers 11 residues. From germline, CDR1 is DFQATT and CDR2 SNEGSKA (reference sequence). V was pared by 6 bases and J by 2 bases, with 8 bases between. CDR3 in DNA: TGCAGTGCCAATCTGGCCTACGAGCAGTACTTC. It encodes CSANLAYEQYF.

The chain joins TRBV27 to TRBJ1-5, with 7 bases aligning to TRBD1. This CDR3 region has 15 residues. CDR1 is MNHEY, CDR2 SMNVEV, per germline (reference sequence). J was trimmed by 2 bases and V by 6 bases; bases with no gene match: 7. As DNA, the CDR3 is TGTGCCAGCAGCTCCGACACAGGGGGCAATCAGCCCCAGCATTTT. Protein sequence: CASSSDTGGNQPQHF.

The CDR3 spells CASSLVDLPTGQQTQYF. The CDR3 coding sequence is TGTGCCAGCAGTTTGGTTGATTTGCCGACCGGGCAACAGACCCAGTACTTC. The J gene is TRBJ2-5, the V gene TRBV27; D gene unclear. Trimming pared 3 bases from V and 6 bases from J, leaving 23 bases between. Germline CDR1 and CDR2: MNHEY and SMNVEV (reference sequence). CDR3 size: 17 residues.

The chain combines TRBV27 with TRBJ1-5, with 8 bases matching TRBD1. The CDR3 contains 15 residues. In germline, CDR1 is MNHEY, CDR2 SMNVEV (reference sequence). The V segment lost 3 bases and the J segment 3 bases; nucleotides outside the gene matches: 4. CDR3 nucleotides: TGTGCCAGCAGTTTCGGGACAGGAAACAATCAGCCCCAGCATTTT. Translated: CASSFGTGNNQPQHF.

The chain is built from TRBV11-2 and TRBJ2-1; D possibly corresponds to TRBD2 (5 bases). Trimming stripped 0 bases from V and 7 bases from J, with 10 bases between. In germline, CDR1 is SGHAT, CDR2 FQNNGV. This CDR3 comprises 14 residues. Here the CDR3 reads CASSLEARENEQFF. The CDR3 DNA follows: TGTGCCAGCAGCTTAGAGGCGAGGGAAAATGAGCAGTTCTTC.

This clone was observed a single time. The CDR3 DNA sequence: TGTGCCAGCAGTCCACCCGGGACCTTCTCCTACGAGCAGTACTTC. Translation gives CASSPPGTFSYEQYF. The chain links TRBV28 to TRBJ2-7; D tentatively reads TRBD1 or TRBD2 (5 bases each). CDR1 is MDHEN, CDR2 SYDVKM, per germline. The CDR3 extends over 15 amino acids. Trimming shortened V by 5 bases and J by 0 bases, and 14 bases separated the two germline ends. Based on the CDR3 plus reference TRBV28 and TRBJ2-7, the full variable domain is DVKVTQSSRYLVKRTGEKVFLECVQDMDHENMFWYRQDPGLGLRLIYFSYDVKMKEKGDIPEGYSVSREKKERFSLILESASTNQTSMYLCASSPPGTFSYEQYFGPGTRLTVT.